This T cell receptor (beta chain) was captured by sequencing in a study of T cell changes during pregnancy in multiple sclerosis. The CDR3 covers 14 residues. The germline gives CDR1 SQVTM, CDR2 ANQGSEA. V gave up 5 bases and J gave up 6 bases; unmatched junction bases: 9. Here immunoSEQ multiplex PCR was the method, and the copy in TCRdb shows in-frame clones only, minus some. This table has some 37,000 clones, over 75% appearing once. This receptor was obtained from a female donor with multiple sclerosis, enrolled in a pregnancy study. V gene TRBV29-1 combines with J gene TRBJ2-2, with 7 bases that match TRBD1. Specimen: CD8+ T cells from peripheral blood mononuclear cells, collected in the third trimester of pregnancy. The chain's CDR3 is CSVLRQGFPGELFF. The DNA of the CDR3 is TGCAGCGTTTTAAGACAGGGTTTCCCCGGGGAGCTGTTTTTT.